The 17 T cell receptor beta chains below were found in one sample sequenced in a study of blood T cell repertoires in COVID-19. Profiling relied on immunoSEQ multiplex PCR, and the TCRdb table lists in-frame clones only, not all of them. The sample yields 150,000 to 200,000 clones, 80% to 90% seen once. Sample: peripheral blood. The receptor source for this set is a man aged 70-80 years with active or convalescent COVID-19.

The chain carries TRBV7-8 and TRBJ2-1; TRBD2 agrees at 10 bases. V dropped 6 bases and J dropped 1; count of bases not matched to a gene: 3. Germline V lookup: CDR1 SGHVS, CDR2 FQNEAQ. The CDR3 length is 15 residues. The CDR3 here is CASRVAGGSYNEQFF. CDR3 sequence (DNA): TGTGCCAGCAGGGTAGCGGGAGGTTCCTACAATGAGCAGTTCTTC.

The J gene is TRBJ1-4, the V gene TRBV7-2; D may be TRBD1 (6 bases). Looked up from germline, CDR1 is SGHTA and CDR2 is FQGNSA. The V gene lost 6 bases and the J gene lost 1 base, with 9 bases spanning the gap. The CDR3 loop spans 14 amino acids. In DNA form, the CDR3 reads TGTGCCAGCAGATTGGACAGAACTAATGAAAAACTGTTTTTT. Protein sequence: CASRLDRTNEKLFF.

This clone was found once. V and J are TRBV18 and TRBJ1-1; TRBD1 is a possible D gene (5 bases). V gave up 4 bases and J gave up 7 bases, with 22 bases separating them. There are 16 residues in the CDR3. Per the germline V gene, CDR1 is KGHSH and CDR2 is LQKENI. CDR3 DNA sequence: TGTGCCAGCTCACGGGCGGGGGTGATGACCCTGGATGAAGCTTTCTTT. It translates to CASSRAGVMTLDEAFF.

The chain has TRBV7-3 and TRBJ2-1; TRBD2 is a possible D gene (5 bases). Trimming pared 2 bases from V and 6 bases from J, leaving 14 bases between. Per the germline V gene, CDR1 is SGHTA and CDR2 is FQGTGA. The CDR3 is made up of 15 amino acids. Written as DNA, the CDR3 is TGTGCCAGCAGCTTATGGGCGGGCCCCGGCAATGAGCAGTTCTTC. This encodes CASSLWAGPGNEQFF.

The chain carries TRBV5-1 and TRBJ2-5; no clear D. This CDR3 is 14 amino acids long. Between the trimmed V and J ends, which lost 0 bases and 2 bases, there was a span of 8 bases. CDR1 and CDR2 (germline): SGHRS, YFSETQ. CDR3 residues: CASSLGAGQETQYF. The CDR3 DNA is TGCGCCAGCAGCTTGGGGGCAGGACAAGAGACCCAGTACTTC.

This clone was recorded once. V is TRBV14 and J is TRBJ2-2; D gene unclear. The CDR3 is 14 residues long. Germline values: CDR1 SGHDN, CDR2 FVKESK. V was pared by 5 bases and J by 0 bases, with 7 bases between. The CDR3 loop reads CASSVQPNTGELFF. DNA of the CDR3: TGTGCCAGCAGCGTACAACCGAACACCGGGGAGCTGTTTTTT.

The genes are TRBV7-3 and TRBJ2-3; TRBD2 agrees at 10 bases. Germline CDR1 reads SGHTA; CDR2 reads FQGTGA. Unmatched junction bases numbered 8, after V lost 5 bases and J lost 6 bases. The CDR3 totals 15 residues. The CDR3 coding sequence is TGTGCCAGCAGCCCCGGACTAGCGGAGGCGGATACGCAGTATTTT. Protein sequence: CASSPGLAEADTQYF.

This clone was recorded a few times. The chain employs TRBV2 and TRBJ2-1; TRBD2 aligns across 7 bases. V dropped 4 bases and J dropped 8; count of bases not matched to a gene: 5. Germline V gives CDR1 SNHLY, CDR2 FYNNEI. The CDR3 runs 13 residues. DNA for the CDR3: TGTGCCAGCAGTGCGACTAGCTGGGATGAGCAGTTCTTC. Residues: CASSATSWDEQFF.

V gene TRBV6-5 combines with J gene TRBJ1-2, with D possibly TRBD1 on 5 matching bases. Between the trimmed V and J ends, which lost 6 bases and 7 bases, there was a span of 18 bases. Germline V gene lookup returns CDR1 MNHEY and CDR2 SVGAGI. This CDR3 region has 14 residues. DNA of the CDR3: TGTGCCAGCAGCCCGCAGGGATTCGTGCGTGGCTACACCTTC. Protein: CASSPQGFVRGYTF.

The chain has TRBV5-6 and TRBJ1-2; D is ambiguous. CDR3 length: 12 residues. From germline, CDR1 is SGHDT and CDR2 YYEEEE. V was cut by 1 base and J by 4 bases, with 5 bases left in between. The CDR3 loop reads CASSLNFYGYTF. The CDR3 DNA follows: TGTGCCAGCAGCTTGAACTTCTATGGCTACACCTTC.

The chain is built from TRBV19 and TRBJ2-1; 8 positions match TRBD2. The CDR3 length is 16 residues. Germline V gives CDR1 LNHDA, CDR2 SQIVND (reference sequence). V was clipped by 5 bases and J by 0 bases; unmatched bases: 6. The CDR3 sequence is CASSRSGGTSYNEQFF. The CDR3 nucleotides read TGTGCCAGTAGTCGTTCGGGAGGGACCTCCTACAATGAGCAGTTCTTC.

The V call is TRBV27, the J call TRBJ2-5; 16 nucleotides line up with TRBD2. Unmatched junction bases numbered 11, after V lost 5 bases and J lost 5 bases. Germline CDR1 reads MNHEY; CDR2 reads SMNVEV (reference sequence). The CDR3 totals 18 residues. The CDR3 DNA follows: TGTGCCAGCAGTCGCCGGGGACTAGCGGGAGGGATGGGCGAGACCCAGTACTTC. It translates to CASSRRGLAGGMGETQYF.

This CDR3 reads CASSSFGQSYEQYF. CDR3 sequence (DNA): TGTGCCAGCAGCTCGTTCGGACAGAGCTACGAGCAGTACTTC. The chain is built from TRBV7-2 and TRBJ2-7; a weak D match, TRBD1 (6 bases). Trimming stripped 4 bases from V and 3 bases from J, with 13 bases between. The CDR3 extends over 14 amino acids. CDR1 and CDR2 (germline): SGHTA, FQGNSA.

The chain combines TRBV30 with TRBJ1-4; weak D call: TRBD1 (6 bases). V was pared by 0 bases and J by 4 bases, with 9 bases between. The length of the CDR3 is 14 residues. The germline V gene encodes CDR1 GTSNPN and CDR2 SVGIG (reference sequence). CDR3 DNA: TGTGCCTGGAGTGTCCCAGGGGTTAATGAAAAACTGTTTTTT. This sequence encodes CAWSVPGVNEKLFF.

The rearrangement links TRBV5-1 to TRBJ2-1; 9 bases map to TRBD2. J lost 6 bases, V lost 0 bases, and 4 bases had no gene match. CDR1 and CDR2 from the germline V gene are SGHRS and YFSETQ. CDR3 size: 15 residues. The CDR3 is CASSLGAGGGNEQFF. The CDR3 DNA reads TGCGCCAGCAGCTTGGGAGCGGGAGGAGGCAATGAGCAGTTCTTC.

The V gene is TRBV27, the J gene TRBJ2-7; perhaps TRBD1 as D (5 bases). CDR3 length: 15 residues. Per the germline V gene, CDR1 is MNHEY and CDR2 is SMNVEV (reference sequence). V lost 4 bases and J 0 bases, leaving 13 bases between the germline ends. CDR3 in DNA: TGTGCCAGCAGTTCAGATCCAGGGCCCTCCTACGAGCAGTACTTC. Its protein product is CASSSDPGPSYEQYF.

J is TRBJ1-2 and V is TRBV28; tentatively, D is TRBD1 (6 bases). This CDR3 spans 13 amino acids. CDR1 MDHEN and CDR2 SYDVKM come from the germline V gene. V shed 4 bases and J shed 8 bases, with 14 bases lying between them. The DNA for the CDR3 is TGTGCCAGCAGTTCGGCCAGGGGAAAAGGCTACACCTTC. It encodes CASSSARGKGYTF.